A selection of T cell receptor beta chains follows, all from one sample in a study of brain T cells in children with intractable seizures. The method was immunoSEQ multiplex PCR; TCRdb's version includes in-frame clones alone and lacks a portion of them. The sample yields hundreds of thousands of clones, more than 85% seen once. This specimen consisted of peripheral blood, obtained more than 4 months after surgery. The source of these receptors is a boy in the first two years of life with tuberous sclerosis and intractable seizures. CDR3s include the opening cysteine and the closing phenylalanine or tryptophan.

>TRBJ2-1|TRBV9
CASSVGGPPGRYNEQFF
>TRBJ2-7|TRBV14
CASSPPRTGGSHEQYF
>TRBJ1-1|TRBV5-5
CASSLSEISLEAFF
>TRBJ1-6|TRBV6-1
CASSENPPLHF
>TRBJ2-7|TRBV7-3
CASSPTGGDVWYF
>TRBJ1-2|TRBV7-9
CASSPPMGRLNYGYTF
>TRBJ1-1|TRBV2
CASIYRPQSGVTEAFF
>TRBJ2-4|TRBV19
CASSIGRGTEYF
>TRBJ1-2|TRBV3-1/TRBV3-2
CASSQVGGGIYGYTF
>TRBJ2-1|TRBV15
CATSDYNEQFF
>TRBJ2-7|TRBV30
CAWNLAGVGYEQYF
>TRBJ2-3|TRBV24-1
CATKSSTDTQYF